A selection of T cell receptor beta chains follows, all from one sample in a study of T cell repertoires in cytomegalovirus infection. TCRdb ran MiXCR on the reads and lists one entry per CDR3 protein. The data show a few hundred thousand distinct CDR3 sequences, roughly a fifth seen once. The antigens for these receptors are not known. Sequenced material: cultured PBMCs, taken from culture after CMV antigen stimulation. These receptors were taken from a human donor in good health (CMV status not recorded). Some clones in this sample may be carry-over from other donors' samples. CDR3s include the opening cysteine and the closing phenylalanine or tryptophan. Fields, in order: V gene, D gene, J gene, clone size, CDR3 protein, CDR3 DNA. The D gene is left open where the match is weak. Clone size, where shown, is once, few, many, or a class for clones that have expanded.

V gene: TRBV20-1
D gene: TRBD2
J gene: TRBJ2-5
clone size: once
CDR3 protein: CSAGLAGDGETQYF
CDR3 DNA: TGCAGTGCTGGTCTAGCGGGAGACGGAGAGACCCAGTACTTC

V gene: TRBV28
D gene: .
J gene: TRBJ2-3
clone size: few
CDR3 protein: CASYTPDTQYF
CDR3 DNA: TGTGCCAGTTACACTCCAGATACGCAGTATTTT

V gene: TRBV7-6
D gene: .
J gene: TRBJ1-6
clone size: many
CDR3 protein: CASSQGPGGNSPLHF
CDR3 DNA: TGTGCCAGCAGCCAGGGACCTGGGGGTAATTCACCCCTCCACTTT

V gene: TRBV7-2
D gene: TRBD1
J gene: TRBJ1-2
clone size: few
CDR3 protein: CASSMGTEVNYGYTF
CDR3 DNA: TGTGCCAGCAGCATGGGGACAGAAGTTAACTATGGCTACACCTTC

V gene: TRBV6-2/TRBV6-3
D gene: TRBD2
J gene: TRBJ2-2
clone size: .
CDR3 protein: CASSYVPTGRAGGELFF
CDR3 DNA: TGTGCCAGCAGTTATGTCCCTACCGGGAGGGCCGGCGGGGAGCTGTTTTTT

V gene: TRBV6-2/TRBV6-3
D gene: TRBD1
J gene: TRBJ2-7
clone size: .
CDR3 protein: CASRQGGYEQYF
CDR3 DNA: TGTGCCAGCCGACAGGGGGGCTACGAGCAGTACTTC

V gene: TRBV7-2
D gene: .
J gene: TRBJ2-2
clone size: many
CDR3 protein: CASSFQANTGELFF
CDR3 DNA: TGTGCCAGCAGCTTCCAGGCAAACACCGGGGAGCTGTTTTTT

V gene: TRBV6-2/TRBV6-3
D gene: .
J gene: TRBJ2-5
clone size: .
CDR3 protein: CASSGDPRRTQYF
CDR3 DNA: TGTGCCAGCAGCGGGGACCCCCGAAGGACCCAGTACTTC

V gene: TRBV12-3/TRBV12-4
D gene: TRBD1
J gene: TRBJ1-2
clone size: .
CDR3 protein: CASWAGGMDGYTF
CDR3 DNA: TGTGCCAGCTGGGCAGGGGGAATGGATGGCTACACCTTC

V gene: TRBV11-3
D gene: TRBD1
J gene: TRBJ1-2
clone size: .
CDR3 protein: CASSHHRDRSLSTF
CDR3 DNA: TGTGCCAGCAGCCATCACCGGGACAGGTCTCTGAGCACCTTC

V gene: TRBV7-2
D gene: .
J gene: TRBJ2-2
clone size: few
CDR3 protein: CASSLGGSDRELFF
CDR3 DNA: TGTGCCAGCAGCTTAGGAGGGAGTGATAGGGAGCTGTTTTTT

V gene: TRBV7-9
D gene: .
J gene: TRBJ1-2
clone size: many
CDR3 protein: CASSSASGLATF
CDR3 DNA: TGTGCCAGCAGCTCGGCGTCGGGGCTTGCCACCTTC

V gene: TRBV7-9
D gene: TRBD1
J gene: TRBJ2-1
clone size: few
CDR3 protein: CASSFSGTGENEQFF
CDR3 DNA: TGTGCCAGCAGCTTCTCCGGGACAGGGGAAAATGAGCAGTTCTTC

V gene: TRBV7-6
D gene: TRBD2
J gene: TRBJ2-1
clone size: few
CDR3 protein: CASSLEAGFTSDYNEQFF
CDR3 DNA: TGTGCCAGCAGCTTAGAAGCGGGGTTTACTAGCGACTACAATGAGCAGTTCTTC

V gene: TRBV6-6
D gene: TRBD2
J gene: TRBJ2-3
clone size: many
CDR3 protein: CASSSGGLAGLTDTQYF
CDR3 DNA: TGTGCCAGCAGTTCGGGGGGACTAGCGGGCCTCACAGATACGCAGTATTTT

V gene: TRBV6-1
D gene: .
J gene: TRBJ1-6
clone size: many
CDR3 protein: CASSGTDGNSPLHF
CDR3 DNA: TGTGCCAGCAGCGGGACCGACGGAAATTCACCCCTCCACTTT

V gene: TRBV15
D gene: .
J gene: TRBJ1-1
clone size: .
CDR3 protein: CATSRETGLNTEAFF
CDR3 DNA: TGTGCCACCAGCAGGGAAACAGGGTTGAACACTGAAGCTTTCTTT

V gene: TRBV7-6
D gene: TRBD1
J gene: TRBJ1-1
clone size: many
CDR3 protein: CASSLTGGLAEAFF
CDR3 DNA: TGTGCCAGCAGCCTTACAGGGGGATTGGCTGAAGCTTTCTTT

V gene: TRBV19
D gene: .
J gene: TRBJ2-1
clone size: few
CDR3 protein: CASSIRAGPTYNEQFF
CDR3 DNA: TGTGCCAGTAGTATTCGGGCGGGGCCCACCTACAATGAGCAGTTCTTC

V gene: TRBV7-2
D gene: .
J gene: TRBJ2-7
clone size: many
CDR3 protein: CASSLDRGRGQYF
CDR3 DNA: TGTGCCAGCAGCTTAGATCGAGGCCGAGGGCAGTACTTC

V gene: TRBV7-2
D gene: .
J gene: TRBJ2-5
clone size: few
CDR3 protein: CASSQDGAQYF
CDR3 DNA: TGTGCCAGCAGCCAGGACGGGGCCCAGTACTTC

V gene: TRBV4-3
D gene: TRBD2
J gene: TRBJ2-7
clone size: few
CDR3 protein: CASSREGGPFYEQYF
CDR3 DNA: TGCGCCAGCAGCCGGGAGGGAGGGCCTTTCTACGAGCAGTACTTC

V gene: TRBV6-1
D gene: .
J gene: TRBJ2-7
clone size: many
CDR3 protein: CASSGAGFYEQYF
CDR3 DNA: TGTGCCAGCAGTGGGGCAGGGTTCTACGAGCAGTACTTC

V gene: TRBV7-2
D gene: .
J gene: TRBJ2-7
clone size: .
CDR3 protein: CASRQTPGSYEQYF
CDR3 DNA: TGTGCCAGCAGACAAACGCCGGGGTCCTACGAGCAGTACTTC

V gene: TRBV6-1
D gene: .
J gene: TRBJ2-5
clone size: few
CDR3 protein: CASSVDDGKTQYF
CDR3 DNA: TGTGCCAGCAGTGTGGACGACGGGAAGACCCAGTACTTC

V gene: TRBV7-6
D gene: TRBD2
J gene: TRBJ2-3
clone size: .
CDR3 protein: CASSLAGGPVDTQYF
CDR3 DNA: TGTGCCAGCAGCTTAGCGGGAGGGCCTGTTGATACGCAGTATTTT

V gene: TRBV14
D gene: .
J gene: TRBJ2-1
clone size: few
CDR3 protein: CASSQAGGNEQFF
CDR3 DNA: TGTGCCAGCAGCCAAGCTGGCGGGAATGAGCAGTTCTTC

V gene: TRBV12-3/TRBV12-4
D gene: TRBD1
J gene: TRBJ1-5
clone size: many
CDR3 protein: CASSLGTGSYQPQHF
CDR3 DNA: TGTGCCAGCAGTTTAGGGACAGGGAGTTACCAGCCCCAGCATTTT

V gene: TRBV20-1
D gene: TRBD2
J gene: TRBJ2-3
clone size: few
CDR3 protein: CSARDWAGRAPDTQYF
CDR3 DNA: TGCAGTGCTAGAGATTGGGCGGGGAGGGCCCCAGATACGCAGTATTTT

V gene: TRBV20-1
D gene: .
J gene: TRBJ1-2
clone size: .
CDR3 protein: CSARQGPNYGYTF
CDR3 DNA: TGCAGTGCTAGACAGGGGCCTAACTATGGCTACACCTTC

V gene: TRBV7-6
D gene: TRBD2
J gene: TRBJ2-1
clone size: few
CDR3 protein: CASSSNLAGGPNEQFF
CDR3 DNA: TGTGCCAGCAGCTCGAATCTAGCGGGAGGACCCAATGAGCAGTTCTTC

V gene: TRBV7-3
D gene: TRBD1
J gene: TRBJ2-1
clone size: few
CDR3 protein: CASSPGQGGDEQFF
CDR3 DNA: TGTGCCAGCAGCCCGGGACAGGGGGGTGATGAGCAGTTCTTC

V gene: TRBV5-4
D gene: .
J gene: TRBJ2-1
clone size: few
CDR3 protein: CASSPETSYNEQFF
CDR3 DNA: TGTGCCAGCAGCCCCGAAACATCATACAATGAGCAGTTCTTC

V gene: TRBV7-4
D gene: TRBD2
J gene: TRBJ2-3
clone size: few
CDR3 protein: CASRPYVGVGRARDTQYF
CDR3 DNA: TGTGCCAGCAGACCCTACGTGGGCGTCGGGAGGGCCAGAGATACGCAGTATTTT

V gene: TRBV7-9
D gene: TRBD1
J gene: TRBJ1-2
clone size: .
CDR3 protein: CASSDGGTASNYGYTF
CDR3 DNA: TGTGCCAGCAGCGACGGGGGGACAGCCTCTAACTATGGCTACACCTTC

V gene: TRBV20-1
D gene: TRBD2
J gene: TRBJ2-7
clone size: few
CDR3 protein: CSAFDRAGVEQYF
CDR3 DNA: TGCAGTGCTTTTGACAGAGCGGGAGTCGAGCAGTACTTC

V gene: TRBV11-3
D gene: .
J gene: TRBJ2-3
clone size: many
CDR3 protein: CASSTDGGTDTQYF
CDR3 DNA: TGTGCCAGCAGCACCGACGGAGGGACCGATACGCAGTATTTT

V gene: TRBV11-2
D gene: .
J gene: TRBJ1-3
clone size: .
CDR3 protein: CASSLSGTDTIYF
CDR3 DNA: TGTGCCAGCAGCTTATCCGGGACGGACACCATATATTTT

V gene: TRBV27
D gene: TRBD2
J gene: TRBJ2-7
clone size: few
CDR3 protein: CASSLLGLAGDDSYEQYF
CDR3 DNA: TGTGCCAGCAGTTTACTAGGACTAGCGGGAGACGACTCCTACGAGCAGTACTTC

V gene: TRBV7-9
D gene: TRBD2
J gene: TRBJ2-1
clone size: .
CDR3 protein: CASNVAGFGINEQFF
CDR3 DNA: TGTGCCAGCAACGTAGCGGGATTTGGGATCAATGAGCAGTTCTTC

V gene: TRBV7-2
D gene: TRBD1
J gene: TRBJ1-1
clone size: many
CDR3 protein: CASSLRPRGRDTEAFF
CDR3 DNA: TGTGCCAGCAGCTTACGCCCCAGGGGGCGTGACACTGAAGCTTTCTTT

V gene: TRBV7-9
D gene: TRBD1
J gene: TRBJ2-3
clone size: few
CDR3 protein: CASSFPRGTDTQYF
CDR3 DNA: TGTGCCAGCAGCTTCCCCAGGGGGACAGATACGCAGTATTTT

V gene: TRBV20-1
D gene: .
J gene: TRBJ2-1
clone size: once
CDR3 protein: CSAGRPVSSYNEQFF
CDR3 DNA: TGCAGTGCCGGGCGGCCCGTGAGCTCCTACAATGAGCAGTTCTTC